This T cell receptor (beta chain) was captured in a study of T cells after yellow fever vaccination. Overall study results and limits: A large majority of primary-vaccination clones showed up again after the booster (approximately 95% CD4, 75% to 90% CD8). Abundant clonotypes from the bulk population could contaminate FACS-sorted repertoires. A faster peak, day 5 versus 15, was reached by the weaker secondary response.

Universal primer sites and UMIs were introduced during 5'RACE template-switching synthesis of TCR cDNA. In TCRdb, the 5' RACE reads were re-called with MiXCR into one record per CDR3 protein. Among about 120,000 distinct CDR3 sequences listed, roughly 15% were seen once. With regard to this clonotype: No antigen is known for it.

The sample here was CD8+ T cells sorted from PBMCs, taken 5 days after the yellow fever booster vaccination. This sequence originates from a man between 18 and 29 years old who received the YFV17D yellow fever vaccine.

CDR3 amino acids: CARSSPGTGYEQYF. CDR3 coding DNA: TGTGCCAGAAGTTCCCCCGGGACAGGCTACGAGCAGTACTTC. The J gene is TRBJ2-7, the V gene TRBV3-1; 8 nucleotides align to TRBD1. This CDR3 has 14 amino acids. Germline CDR1 reads LGHDT; CDR2 reads YNNKEL (reference sequence). V gave up 9 bases and J gave up 3 bases; unmatched junction bases: 10.